This entry lists 25 T cell receptor beta chains sequenced from one sample in a study of cytomegalovirus exposure and HLA in healthy donors. PCR employed 60 Vbeta and 13 Jbeta primers. Clones were read by immunoSEQ multiplex PCR, and TCRdb kept only the in-frame ones, dropping some. The sample includes some 86,000 clones, about 66% of them seen just once. The sequencing sample was made of PBMCs. The receptors shown here come from a man aged 30 to 45 in good health and CMV-seronegative.

This clone has more than one count but fewer than ten. V usage is TRBV4-2 and J usage is TRBJ1-6; 9 bases fit TRBD1. Trimming took 0 bases from V and 7 from J; bases not matched to a gene: 4. Germline CDR1 LGHNA, CDR2 YNFKEQ. This CDR3 is built from 16 residues. The CDR3 protein is CASSQDAGQGNSPLHF. CDR3 in DNA: TGTGCCAGCAGCCAAGATGCAGGACAGGGGAATTCACCCCTCCACTTT.

V gene TRBV18 combines with J gene TRBJ2-1, with a weak D call TRBD2 (6 bases). CDR1 and CDR2 (germline): KGHSH, LQKENI. Trimming removed 3 bases at V and 5 bases at J, with 8 bases between. The CDR3 has 13 amino acids. This CDR3 reads CASSPGLHNEQFF. DNA for the CDR3: TGTGCCAGCTCACCGGGACTCCACAATGAGCAGTTCTTC.

This clone has a handful of counts. The rearrangement joins TRBV7-2 to TRBJ2-2, with D maybe TRBD1 (5 bases). This CDR3 contains 16 residues. From germline, CDR1 is SGHTA and CDR2 FQGNSA. V was trimmed by 5 bases and J by 1 base, leaving 14 bases between them. The CDR3 protein is CASSPQVGKNTGELFF. CDR3 sequence (DNA): TGTGCCAGCAGCCCACAGGTCGGCAAGAACACCGGGGAGCTGTTTTTT.

Here the CDR3 reads CASSYGQGGNEKLFF. The CDR3 region has the DNA TGTGCCAGCAGCTACGGACAGGGGGGTAATGAAAAACTGTTTTTT. This chain uses TRBV7-9 with TRBJ1-4, with 10 nucleotides matching TRBD1. Germline V gene data show CDR1 as SEHNR and CDR2 as FQNEAQ (reference sequence). V lost 4 bases to trimming and J lost 4 bases; unmatched junction nucleotides: 3. This CDR3 has 15 residues. The complete variable domain, with remaining parts taken from reference TRBV7-9 and TRBJ1-4, reads DTGVSQNPRHKITKRGQNVTFRCDPISEHNRLYWYRQTLGQGPEFLTYFQNEAQLEKSRLLSDRFSAERPKGSFSTLEIQRTEQGDSAMYLCASSYGQGGNEKLFFGSGTQLSVL.

V gene TRBV6-5 combines with J gene TRBJ2-2, with TRBD2 identical over 7 bases. Trimming cost V 6 bases and J 8 bases; bases outside gene matches: 6. Germline CDR1 is MNHEY and CDR2 is SVGAGI. CDR3 length: 13 amino acids. This CDR3 is CASRLRLAGELFF. CDR3 nucleotides: TGTGCCAGCAGGCTCCGACTAGCTGGGGAGCTGTTTTTT.

The J gene is TRBJ1-2, the V gene TRBV27, with TRBD1 matching 7 bases. Germline assignment: CDR1 MNHEY and CDR2 SMNVEV (reference sequence). The CDR3 has 14 residues. Trimming cost V 0 bases and J 6 bases; bases outside gene matches: 4. The CDR3 is CASSLSLTGNGYTF. The CDR3 region has the DNA TGTGCCAGCAGTTTATCCCTGACAGGGAATGGCTACACCTTC.

CDR3 DNA: TGTGCCAGCAGCTTAACGGGGGACAGGCAAGAGACCCAGTACTTC. Protein sequence: CASSLTGDRQETQYF. The V call is TRBV7-3, the J call TRBJ2-5; TRBD1 matches at 8 bases. The CDR3 spans 15 residues. V was clipped by 0 bases and J by 2 bases; unmatched bases: 2. The germline V gene encodes CDR1 SGHTA and CDR2 FQGTGA.

This clone was recorded only once. The V and J genes are TRBV6-6 and TRBJ2-1; 9 bases map to TRBD2. Germline V gene lookup returns CDR1 MNHNY and CDR2 SVGAGI (reference sequence). V was clipped by 6 bases and J by 3 bases; unmatched bases: 9. CDR3 length: 16 amino acids. CDR3 region: CASSLGSSGNYNEQFF. CDR3 sequence (DNA): TGTGCCAGCAGCCTAGGGTCTAGCGGGAACTACAATGAGCAGTTCTTC.

In DNA, the CDR3 is TGTGCCAGCAGCCTACTAGCGGGGGGTTCTGGGGCCAACGTCCTGACTTTC. Its protein product is CASSLLAGGSGANVLTF. The chain joins TRBV7-3 to TRBJ2-6; the match to TRBD2 covers 12 bases. Germline CDR1 SGHTA, CDR2 FQGTGA. This CDR3 contains 17 residues. After removal of 5 bases from V and 1 base from J, the junction contained 3 bases not matched to a gene.

This chain links TRBV9 with TRBJ1-1; D unresolved. CDR1 is SGDLS and CDR2 is YYNGEE in the germline V gene. The CDR3 runs 15 residues. Trimming removed 0 bases from V and 6 bases from J, with 15 bases in between. The CDR3 DNA reads as TGTGCCAGCAGCGTAGCAGGTCGGGGTTTCGCTGAAGCTTTCTTT. This codes for CASSVAGRGFAEAFF.

J is TRBJ2-7 and V is TRBV19; a weak D match, TRBD1 (6 bases). This CDR3 region has 14 residues. Trimming removed 1 base from V and 2 bases from J, with 9 bases in between. CDR1 and CDR2 from the germline V gene are LNHDA and SQIVND (reference sequence). CDR3 region: CASSIVGGPYEQYF. The CDR3, as DNA: TGTGCCAGTAGTATAGTTGGGGGCCCCTACGAGCAGTACTTC.

This chain uses TRBV27 with TRBJ2-7, with 11 bases matching TRBD2. The CDR3 consists of 16 residues. Per the germline V gene, CDR1 is MNHEY and CDR2 is SMNVEV (reference sequence). V shed 6 bases and J 0 bases; nucleotides not matched to a gene: 7. This CDR3 is CASSRLAGSHSYEQYF. In DNA, the CDR3 is TGTGCCAGCAGCAGACTAGCGGGGTCACACTCCTACGAGCAGTACTTC.

The chain recombines TRBV5-1 with TRBJ1-5; 10 positions match TRBD1. V was clipped by 3 bases and J by 6 bases; unmatched bases: 0. Germline loops: CDR1 SGHRS, CDR2 YFSETQ. The CDR3 is made up of 13 amino acids. CDR3: CASSWDRGQPQHF. The CDR3 region has the DNA TGCGCCAGCAGCTGGGACAGGGGTCAGCCCCAGCATTTT. Full variable domain (remainder filled in from reference TRBV5-1 and TRBJ1-5): KAGVTQTPRYLIKTRGQQVTLSCSPISGHRSVSWYQQTPGQGLQFLFEYFSETQRNKGNFPGRFSGRQFSNSRSEMNVSTLELGDSALYLCASSWDRGQPQHFGDGTRLSIL.

This clone appeared once. The J gene is TRBJ2-3, the V gene TRBV29-1; 12 bases fit TRBD2. The CDR3 has 18 amino acids. In germline, CDR1 is SQVTM, CDR2 ANQGSEA. The V segment lost 0 bases and the J segment 5 bases; nucleotides outside the gene matches: 12. CDR3: CSVEEGLAGPGGLDTQYF. The DNA of the CDR3 is TGCAGCGTTGAAGAGGGACTAGCGGGTCCCGGCGGGCTAGATACGCAGTATTTT.

The chain links TRBV9 to TRBJ1-1, with TRBD1 as a possible D gene (5 bases). This CDR3 is 13 amino acids long. Germline values: CDR1 SGDLS, CDR2 YYNGEE. V gave up 0 bases and J gave up 8 bases, with 11 bases separating them. The CDR3 DNA is TGTGCCAGCAGCGTAGACGTCGGGGGGGAAGCTTTCTTT. This codes for CASSVDVGGEAFF.

The chain joins TRBV5-1 to TRBJ2-1, with TRBD2 as a possible D gene (5 bases). CDR3 length: 14 amino acids. CDR1 is SGHRS and CDR2 is YFSETQ in the germline V gene. V lost 5 bases to trimming and J lost 5 bases, with 14 bases between them. This CDR3 is CASRRSGIDNEQFF. CDR3 bases: TGCGCCAGCAGAAGGTCGGGGATCGACAATGAGCAGTTCTTC.

This clone was observed a few times. The chain combines TRBV9 with TRBJ2-4, with D possibly TRBD2 on 5 matching bases. Germline V gene data show CDR1 as SGDLS and CDR2 as YYNGEE. Deletions cut 4 bases from V and 1 base from J, with 18 bases between. The CDR3 spans 17 residues. CDR3 sequence (DNA): TGTGCCAGCAGCCCTCCGGGGTTAATGGGGGCCAAAAACATTCAGTACTTC. This sequence encodes CASSPPGLMGAKNIQYF.

The rearrangement uses TRBV28 and TRBJ1-1, with D possibly TRBD1 on 5 matching bases. The CDR3 is made up of 12 amino acids. V was trimmed by 3 bases and J by 11 bases, leaving 13 bases between them. Germline-derived CDR1 and CDR2 are MDHEN and SYDVKM. DNA of the CDR3: TGTGCCAGCAGTTTTGGGGCTAGGGCCGCTTTCTTT. This sequence encodes CASSFGARAAFF.

J is TRBJ1-2 and V is TRBV6-1, with TRBD1 as a possible D gene (5 bases). Trimming pared 6 bases from V and 8 bases from J, leaving 10 bases between. CDR1 and CDR2 (germline): MNHNS, SASEGT. This CDR3 spans 11 amino acids. The DNA of the CDR3 is TGTGCCAGCAGCCAGGGTAGGGGCTACACCTTC. Its translation is CASSQGRGYTF.

The rearrangement uses TRBV13 and TRBJ1-4; a possible D gene is TRBD1 (5 bases). V dropped 9 bases and J dropped 8 bases, with 13 bases sitting between them. CDR1 is PRHDT and CDR2 is FYEKMQ in the germline V gene (reference sequence). The CDR3 totals 12 residues. CDR3 residues: CASGGLGEKLFF. The CDR3 bases are TGTGCCAGTGGGGGGTTAGGGGAAAAACTGTTTTTT. The variable domain in full, completed from reference TRBV13 and TRBJ1-4, reads AAGVIQSPRHLIKEKRETATLKCYPIPRHDTVYWYQQGPGQDPQFLISFYEKMQSDKGSIPDRFSAQQFSDYHSELNMSSLELGDSALYFCASGGLGEKLFFGSGTQLSVL.

The chain has TRBV7-2 and TRBJ1-3; maybe TRBD1 (6 bases). In germline, CDR1 is SGHTA, CDR2 FQGNSA. V was cut by 5 bases and J by 3 bases, with 20 bases left in between. The CDR3 is 17 amino acids. The CDR3 is CASSPQTGWSYGNTIYF. CDR3 DNA: TGTGCCAGCAGCCCCCAGACAGGTTGGAGTTATGGAAACACCATATATTTT.

V gene TRBV6-1 combines with J gene TRBJ2-3, with a weak D call TRBD1 (6 bases). The CDR3 runs 14 residues. Per the germline V gene, CDR1 is MNHNS and CDR2 is SASEGT. Trimming took off 3 bases at V and 2 bases at J, with 9 bases between the two ends. CDR3 in amino acids: CASSERTATDTQYF. CDR3 bases: TGTGCCAGCAGTGAGAGGACAGCCACAGATACGCAGTATTTT.

This clone has a single count. The rearrangement uses TRBV2 and TRBJ1-1; 12 nucleotides line up with TRBD1. The CDR3 length is 15 residues. V gave up 3 bases and J gave up 6 bases; unmatched junction bases: 5. Looked up from germline, CDR1 is SNHLY and CDR2 is FYNNEI. The CDR3 sequence is CASSDLGQGAPEAFF. In nucleotides, the CDR3 is TGTGCCAGCAGTGATTTGGGACAGGGGGCCCCTGAAGCTTTCTTT.

This rearrangement joins TRBV6-4 to TRBJ2-3, with 12 bases that match TRBD2. The germline CDR1 and CDR2 sequences are MRHNA and SNTAGT. The V gene end was trimmed by 6 bases and the J gene end by 4 bases; junction bases not matched to a gene: 5. The CDR3 is made up of 15 amino acids. CDR3 sequence reads: CASSGTSGGPDTQYF. The CDR3 DNA reads TGTGCCAGCAGCGGAACTAGCGGGGGGCCAGATACGCAGTATTTT.

This clone is a singleton in its sample. The chain recombines TRBV9 with TRBJ2-3; TRBD2 matches at 9 bases. CDR1 is SGDLS, CDR2 YYNGEE, per germline. CDR3 length: 14 residues. V lost 2 bases to trimming and J lost 2 bases; unmatched junction nucleotides: 0. The CDR3 loop reads CASSVGLATDTQYF. The CDR3, as DNA: TGTGCCAGCAGCGTGGGACTAGCCACAGATACGCAGTATTTT. Full variable domain (missing parts from reference TRBV9 and TRBJ2-3): DSGVTQTPKHLITATGQRVTLRCSPRSGDLSVYWYQQSLDQGLQFLIQYYNGEERAKGNILERFSAQQFPDLHSELNLSSLELGDSALYFCASSVGLATDTQYFGPGTRLTVL.